The entry below gives a single TCR beta chain sequence along with its context. No antigen is known for it. This record comes from a study of OX40 agonist ivuxolimab in advanced cancers. Study as a whole: Hepatocellular carcinoma, melanoma, renal cell or head and neck cancer occurred in dose-escalation patients. General study results and limits: What antigens the expanded peripheral T cells recognized was never established.

Profiled with immunoSEQ multiplex PCR; TCRdb holds only in-frame clones, not every one. The sample gives roughly 55,000 clones, around 87% of which show up once; 9.5% to 15% is in the top ten. CDR1 is MNHEY and CDR2 is SVGAGI in the germline V gene. This CDR3 region has 13 residues. The V gene lost 0 bases and the J gene lost 10 bases, with 10 bases spanning the gap. At cycle 4 day 1, cycle 7 day 1, and baseline, blood was sampled. V and J are TRBV6-5 and TRBJ2-1; tentatively, D is TRBD1 (5 bases). The clonotype originates from an adult with an advanced solid tumor such as melanoma, head and neck, liver or kidney cancer. Source: CD4+ or CD8+ T cells sorted from blood, taken in a trial of the OX40 agonist ivuxolimab. This CDR3 is CASSYSGPGEQFF. CDR3 DNA sequence: TGTGCCAGCAGTTACTCGGGGCCCGGGGAGCAGTTCTTC.